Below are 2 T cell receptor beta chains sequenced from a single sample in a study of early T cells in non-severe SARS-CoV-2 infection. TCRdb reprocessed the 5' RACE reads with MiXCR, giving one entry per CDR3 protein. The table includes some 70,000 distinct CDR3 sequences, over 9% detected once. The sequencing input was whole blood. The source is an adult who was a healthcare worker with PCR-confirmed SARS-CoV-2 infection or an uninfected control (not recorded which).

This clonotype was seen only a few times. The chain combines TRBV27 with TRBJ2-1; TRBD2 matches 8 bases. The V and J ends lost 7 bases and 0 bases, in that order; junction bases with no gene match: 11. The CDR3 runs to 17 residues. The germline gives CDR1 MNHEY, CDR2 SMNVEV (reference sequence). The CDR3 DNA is TGTGCCAGCACACTTAACCGCGGGAGGAGCTCCTACAATGAGCAGTTCTTC. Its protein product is CASTLNRGRSSYNEQFF.

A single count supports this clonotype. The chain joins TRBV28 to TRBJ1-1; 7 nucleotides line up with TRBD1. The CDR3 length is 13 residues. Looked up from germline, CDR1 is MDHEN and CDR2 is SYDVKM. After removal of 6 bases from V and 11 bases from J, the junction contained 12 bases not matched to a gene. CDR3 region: CASRVTGRIGAFF. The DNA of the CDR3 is TGTGCCAGCAGGGTGACAGGGAGGATAGGGGCTTTCTTT.